This record covers a single T cell receptor beta chain. The data are from a study of control samples from healthy donors and cancer patients. Clones were read by immunoSEQ multiplex PCR, and TCRdb kept only the in-frame ones, dropping some. In the table there are about 180,000 clones, more than 90% of which are singletons. Trimming took off 4 bases at V and 7 bases at J, with 8 bases between the two ends. The CDR3 contains 12 residues. V is TRBV12-3 or TRBV12-4 and J is TRBJ1-5; D is unresolved. The specimen was blood. This receptor was obtained from a man aged 25-45 years in good health. CDR3 in amino acids: CASSYLGQPQHF. The CDR3, as DNA: TGTGCCAGCAGTTATCTAGGGCAGCCCCAGCATTTT.